These T cell receptor beta chains were read from a single sample in a study of T cells in Graves' hyperthyroidism and ophthalmopathy. Each CDR3 protein gets one entry after TCRdb re-called the multiplex PCR reads with MiXCR. The sample includes 480,000 or so distinct CDR3 sequences, 13% to 15% seen only once; the top ten take 17%. Sequences were obtained from blood. The receptor set was obtained from a woman aged 18-35 years with Graves' hyperthyroidism. The conserved cysteine and the conserved F or W are not part of the CDR3 here. The D gene is left open where the match is weak. Not every row has a clone size; where given, it reads once, few, many or a size class.

TRBV11-1	TRBJ1-1	13	NA	NA	ASRRGTPGVTEAF
TRBV10-3	TRBJ1-3	11	NA	many	ATRQETGNTIY
TRBV6-1	TRBJ2-2	14	TRBD1	few	ASTKQGIPNTGELF
TRBV11-3	TRBJ2-3	12	NA	many	ASSPARGADTQY
TRBV28	TRBJ2-7	13	NA	NA	ASSSRPDSSYEQY
TRBV3-1	TRBJ2-3	14	NA	many	ASSQLRRGGTDTQY
TRBV18	TRBJ2-7	12	TRBD1	many	ASSGTGGHYEQY
TRBV15	TRBJ2-4	12	NA	many	ATSREGALGIQY
TRBV6-1	TRBJ1-2	11	NA	many	ASRATANYGYT
TRBV20-1	TRBJ1-5	12	NA	NA	SAARGESNQPQH
TRBV9	TRBJ1-5	13	TRBD1	NA	ASSAQGASNQPQH
TRBV5-1	TRBJ2-7	12	TRBD1	many	ASSHSTGTDEQY
TRBV19	TRBJ2-1	12	NA	NA	ASSWQVAGNEQF
TRBV12-3/TRBV12-4	TRBJ2-1	12	NA	NA	ASSFGPLSEEQF
TRBV11-2	TRBJ2-3	12	NA	many	ASSLTGDTDTQY
TRBV12-3/TRBV12-4	TRBJ2-6	10	NA	many	ASSSGANVLT
TRBV18	TRBJ2-1	12	TRBD1	many	ASSPGQGKNEQF
TRBV18	TRBJ1-1	13	TRBD1	NA	ASPPWDRADTEAF
TRBV9	TRBJ1-5	12	TRBD1	NA	ASSVEGGVQPQH
TRBV28	TRBJ2-4	15	TRBD2	few	ASSGTSGMLAKNIQY
TRBV7-2	TRBJ2-1	12	TRBD2	NA	ASSPGTTYNEQF
TRBV9	TRBJ1-6	14	NA	NA	ASSSGLSSYNSPLH
TRBV5-1	TRBJ1-4	12	NA	many	ASSTVATNEKLF
TRBV6-1	TRBJ2-3	11	NA	many	ASSNPGPDTQY
TRBV7-8	TRBJ1-1	12	NA	many	ASTFSRGWTEAF
TRBV29-1	TRBJ2-7	12	TRBD2	many	SVDGLAGTYEQY
TRBV10-3	TRBJ2-2	12	NA	few	AIKGTANTGELF
TRBV7-3	TRBJ1-6	10	NA	NA	ASSSTGSPLH
TRBV9	TRBJ1-2	14	NA	many	ASSVGVAGVNYGYT
TRBV4-2	TRBJ2-5	15	NA	few	ASSQEEWLPRWETQY
TRBV6-2/TRBV6-3	TRBJ2-1	12	NA	NA	ASSYSYGDNEQF
TRBV12-5	TRBJ2-4	16	NA	NA	ASGLSLERAGAKNIQY
TRBV20-1	TRBJ2-6	14	TRBD1	NA	SARVGGVSGANVLT
TRBV5-8	TRBJ2-1	16	NA	NA	ASGWSGRGSPIDNEQF
TRBV19	TRBJ2-1	12	TRBD1	many	ASRKQTGNNEQF
TRBV27	TRBJ2-1	12	NA	many	ASILRDGFSEQF
TRBV27	TRBJ1-5	12	NA	NA	ASSTLGAEQPQH
TRBV6-1	TRBJ1-2	13	NA	few	ASSEAGATNYGYT
TRBV11-2	TRBJ2-3	13	NA	NA	ASSLATSSTDTQY
TRBV24-1	TRBJ2-5	12	TRBD1	many	ATSETGGQETQY
TRBV7-7	TRBJ2-2	12	NA	many	ASSLGGTPGELF
TRBV20-1	TRBJ2-5	14	TRBD2	NA	SASDSLAGVQETQY
TRBV7-2	TRBJ1-3	15	TRBD1	few	ASSPGTGVRSGNTIY
TRBV27	TRBJ1-5	12	TRBD1	few	ASSPDRRGQPQH
TRBV9	TRBJ1-1	12	NA	few	ASSTTGSDTEAF
TRBV6-2/TRBV6-3	TRBJ1-6	13	NA	once	ASSYDGRGISPLH
TRBV29-1	TRBJ2-3	12	NA	few	SVTERGLADTQY
TRBV5-6	TRBJ2-1	14	TRBD2	NA	ASSPGTSGVYNEQF
TRBV12-3/TRBV12-4	TRBJ2-5	15	TRBD2	many	ASSWTSGSWEAETQY
TRBV4-1	TRBJ1-1	14	NA	few	ASSQPRDSMNTEAF